Each of the 13 T cell receptor beta chains below was sequenced from the same sample in a study of blood T cell repertoires in COVID-19. Generated by immunoSEQ multiplex PCR, the TCRdb table keeps only in-frame clones and is missing some. The sample lists 140,000 to 150,000 clones, 81% occurring once. What was sequenced was peripheral blood. The source is a human donor with acute or convalescent COVID-19. The donor label of this sample is uncertain.

This rearrangement joins TRBV5-6 to TRBJ1-5, with 7 bases aligning to TRBD1. CDR3 length: 15 residues. Germline V CDR1 and CDR2: SGHDT, YYEEEE. V was pared by 0 bases and J by 2 bases, with 2 bases of the junction left unmatched. The chain's CDR3 is CASSLAGGGNQPQHF. CDR3 bases: TGTGCCAGCAGCTTGGCAGGGGGAGGCAATCAGCCCCAGCATTTT.

J is TRBJ1-5 and V is TRBV2; possible D gene TRBD1, 5 bases. The length of the CDR3 is 14 residues. Trimming left V 4 bases short and J 4 bases short, with 11 bases between. Germline-derived CDR1 and CDR2 are SNHLY and FYNNEI. CDR3 in DNA: TGTGCCAGCAGTGGGGCGGGGGGGAATCAGCCCCAGCATTTT. Translating gives CASSGAGGNQPQHF.

The J gene is TRBJ1-1, the V gene TRBV20-1; weak D call: TRBD1 (5 bases). CDR1 and CDR2 from the germline V gene are DFQATT and SNEGSKA (reference sequence). There are 10 residues in the CDR3. The CDR3 loop reads CSPPGVVAFF. In nucleotides, the CDR3 is TGCAGCCCGCCGGGGGTAGTAGCTTTCTTT.

V is TRBV11-2 and J is TRBJ2-1; 15 bases map to TRBD2. Germline values: CDR1 SGHAT, CDR2 FQNNGV. J gave up 15 bases and V 5 bases, and 8 bases lay outside the gene matches. The CDR3 runs 14 residues. CDR3 residues: CASSPGLAGGPRFF. The CDR3 nucleotides read TGTGCCAGCAGCCCTGGACTAGCGGGGGGGCCGCGGTTCTTC.

The chain is built from TRBV2 and TRBJ2-7, with D perhaps TRBD2 (5 bases). Trimming stripped 6 bases from V and 1 base from J, with 10 bases between. Per the germline V gene, CDR1 is SNHLY and CDR2 is FYNNEI. The CDR3 loop spans 13 amino acids. This chain's CDR3 is CASSRGSSYEQYV. The CDR3 DNA follows: TGTGCCAGCAGCCGAGGGAGTTCCTACGAGCAGTACGTC.

The rearrangement joins TRBV12-3 or TRBV12-4 to TRBJ1-6; TRBD1 aligns across 8 bases. The CDR3 contains 13 residues. V trimming: 5 bases; J trimming: 9 bases; junction bases outside the gene matches: 3. CDR3 in amino acids: CASSRQGTSPLHF. The DNA of the CDR3 is TGTGCCAGCAGTCGACAGGGGACTTCACCCCTCCACTTT.

This chain links TRBV11-2 with TRBJ1-2; D perhaps matches TRBD1 (5 bases). The V end lost 0 bases, the J end lost 8 bases, and 13 bases lay between the germline ends. This CDR3 contains 14 residues. CDR1 SGHAT and CDR2 FQNNGV come from the germline V gene. CDR3 DNA sequence: TGTGCCAGCAGCTTAGATCCTAGGGGTCGGGGCTACACCTTC. Encoded protein: CASSLDPRGRGYTF.

A few counts support this clone. The genes are TRBV20-1 and TRBJ2-7, with TRBD2 matching 7 bases. The trim removed 3 bases at V and 4 bases at J, leaving 6 bases unmatched. Germline CDR1 DFQATT, CDR2 SNEGSKA (reference sequence). This CDR3 region has 13 residues. The CDR3 coding sequence is TGCAGTGCTAGTCTACCGGGGGGATACGAGCAGTACGTC. Translated: CSASLPGGYEQYV.

A remark on this clone: The junction does not match germline at one end; this may be a read error. The chain couples TRBV27 to TRBJ2-2; D may be TRBD2 (5 bases). Looked up from germline, CDR1 is MNHEY and CDR2 is SMNVEV (reference sequence). This CDR3 spans 15 amino acids. The CDR3 reads CATSRGLKNPGELFF. In DNA, the CDR3 is TGTGCCACCAGTCGCGGGCTCAAAAATCCCGGGGAGCTGTTTTTT.

The gene calls are TRBV2 and TRBJ1-1; D is unclear. The CDR3 loop spans 13 amino acids. Germline V gives CDR1 SNHLY, CDR2 FYNNEI. The V end was cut by 6 bases, the J end by 1 base, with 9 bases between. The CDR3 loop reads CASSLRSNTEAFF. CDR3 bases: TGTGCCAGCAGCCTCAGGTCGAACACTGAAGCTTTCTTT.

This clone was seen only a few times. The chain carries TRBV7-3 and TRBJ2-2, with D uncertain. The CDR3 totals 12 residues. V was pared by 4 bases and J by 3 bases, with 3 bases between. Per germline, CDR1 SGHTA and CDR2 FQGTGA. CDR3 DNA sequence: TGTGCCAGCAGCTCTTACACCGGGGAGCTGTTTTTT. As protein: CASSSYTGELFF.

The chain uses TRBV5-6 and TRBJ2-2, with 9 bases that match TRBD1. There are 16 residues in the CDR3. Germline trimming cut 0 bases from V and 1 base from J; bases unmatched to any gene: 1. Germline V gene lookup returns CDR1 SGHDT and CDR2 YYEEEE. For the CDR3, the DNA is TGTGCCAGCAGCTTGGGGGACAGGGAGAACACCGGGGAGCTGTTTTTT. It is translated as CASSLGDRENTGELFF.

J is TRBJ2-5 and V is TRBV6-5; perhaps TRBD2 as D (6 bases). This CDR3 is 13 amino acids long. The germline V gene has CDR1 MNHEY and CDR2 SVGAGI. V dropped 7 bases and J dropped 8 bases, with 17 bases sitting between them. This CDR3 reads CASILRAGGTQYF. CDR3 DNA sequence: TGTGCCAGCATCTTAAGGGCCGGGGGTACCCAGTACTTC.